This TCR beta chain originates from a study of blood T cells in healthy people across ages. Study results and caveats: As naive T cell percentage varied, TCR beta diversity correlated strongly with it. Naive and antigen-experienced cells could not be conclusively compared, given unsorted PBMCs.

Roughly 10 milliliters of peripheral blood were drawn from each donor. V gave up 4 bases and J gave up 2 bases, with 8 bases separating them. This CDR3 is 12 amino acids long. CDR1 and CDR2 (germline): SQVTM, ANQGSEA. This clonotype was seen a few times. Its antigen is not known. The authors ran a second PCR of 7 to 11 cycles using a sample-barcoded 5' primer and a J-beta primer mix. TCRdb processed the 5' RACE reads anew with MiXCR; each CDR3 protein has one entry. The sample consists of about 1.8 million distinct CDR3 sequences, approximately 50% of them appearing once. The gene calls are TRBV29-1 and TRBJ1-2; weak D call: TRBD1 (5 bases). Sequencing used blood. The receptor's source is a woman aged 40 to 50 in good health. The CDR3 coding sequence is TGCAGCGTTGTAGAGGGGAACTATGGCTACACCTTC. It yields the protein CSVVEGNYGYTF.